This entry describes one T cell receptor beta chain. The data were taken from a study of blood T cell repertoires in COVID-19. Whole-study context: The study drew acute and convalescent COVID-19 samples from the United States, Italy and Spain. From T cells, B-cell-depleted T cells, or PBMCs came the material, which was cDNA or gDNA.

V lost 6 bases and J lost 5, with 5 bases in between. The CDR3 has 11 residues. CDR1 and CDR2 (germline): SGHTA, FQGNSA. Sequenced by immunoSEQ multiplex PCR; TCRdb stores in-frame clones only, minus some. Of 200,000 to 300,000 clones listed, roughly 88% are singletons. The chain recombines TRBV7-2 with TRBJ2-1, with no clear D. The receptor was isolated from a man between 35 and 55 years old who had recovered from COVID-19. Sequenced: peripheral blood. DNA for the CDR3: TGTGCCAGCAGGAGGAACAATGAGCAGTTCTTC. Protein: CASRRNNEQFF.